This T cell receptor beta chain stems from a study of T cells of healthy individuals (dated by TCRdb to 2016 to 2019). According to the germline V gene, CDR1 reads SGHRS and CDR2 reads YFSETQ. The CDR3 has 15 amino acids, counting the end cysteine and phenylalanine. Only CDR3 DNA remains: 45 bases, in frame from the first base. V sheds 4 bases and J sheds 0 bases, leaving 13 bases between their ends. Library preparation employed 5' RACE. The run used an Illumina MiSeq. TCRdb reran the public reads through fastp at Q25 and MiXCR, keeping productive beta chains. Entries that share a CDR3 protein sequence are merged under the most common genes and DNA. This sample gives some 69,000 distinct CDR3 sequences in total; around 16% of them show up just once. The ten largest clones add up to around 5% of the sample. Regarding this clonotype: What antigen it recognizes has not been identified. One base away there is no much larger clone; base qualities are not given.

This TCR derives from a human donor in good health. The V and J segments used are TRBV5-1 and TRBJ1-1, and the D gene may be TRBD1, 6 bases matching. The DNA sequence is as follows: TGCGCCAGCAGCCTGACGGGACAAATGAACACTGAAGCTTTCTTT. This translates into CASSLTGQMNTEAFF.